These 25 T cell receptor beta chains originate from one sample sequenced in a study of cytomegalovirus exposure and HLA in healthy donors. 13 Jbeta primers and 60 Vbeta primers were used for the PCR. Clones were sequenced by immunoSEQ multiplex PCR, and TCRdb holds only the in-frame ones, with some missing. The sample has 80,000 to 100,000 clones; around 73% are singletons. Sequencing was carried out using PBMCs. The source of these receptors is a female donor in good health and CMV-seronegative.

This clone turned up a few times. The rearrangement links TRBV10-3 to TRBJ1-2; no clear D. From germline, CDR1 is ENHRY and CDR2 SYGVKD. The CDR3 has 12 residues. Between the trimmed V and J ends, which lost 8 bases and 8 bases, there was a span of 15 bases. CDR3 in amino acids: CAIPSGGKGYTF. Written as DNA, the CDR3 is TGTGCCATCCCCTCCGGAGGAAAGGGCTACACCTTC.

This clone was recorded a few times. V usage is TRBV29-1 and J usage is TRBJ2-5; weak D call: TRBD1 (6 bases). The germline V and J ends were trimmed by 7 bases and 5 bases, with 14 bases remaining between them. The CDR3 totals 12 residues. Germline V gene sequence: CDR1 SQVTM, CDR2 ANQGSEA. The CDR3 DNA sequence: TGCAGCGCCAGGGGTCGGTGGGAGACCCAGTACTTC. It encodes CSARGRWETQYF.

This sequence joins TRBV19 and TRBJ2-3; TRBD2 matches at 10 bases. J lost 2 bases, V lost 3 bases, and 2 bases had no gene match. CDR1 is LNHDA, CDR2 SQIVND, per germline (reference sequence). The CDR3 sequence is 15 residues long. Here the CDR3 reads CASSILAGATDTQYF. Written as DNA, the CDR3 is TGTGCCAGTAGTATTCTAGCGGGGGCCACAGATACGCAGTATTTT.

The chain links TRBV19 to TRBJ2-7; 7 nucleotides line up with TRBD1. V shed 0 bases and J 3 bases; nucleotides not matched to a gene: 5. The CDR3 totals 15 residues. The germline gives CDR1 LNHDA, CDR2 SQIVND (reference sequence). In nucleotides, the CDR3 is TGTGCCAGTAGTATAGATGGGACAGCAAACTACGAGCAGTACTTC. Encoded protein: CASSIDGTANYEQYF. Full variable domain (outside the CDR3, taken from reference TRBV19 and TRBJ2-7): DGGITQSPKYLFRKEGQNVTLSCEQNLNHDAMYWYRQDPGQGLRLIYYSQIVNDFQKGDIAEGYSVSREKKESFPLTVTSAQKNPTAFYLCASSIDGTANYEQYFGPGTRLTVT.

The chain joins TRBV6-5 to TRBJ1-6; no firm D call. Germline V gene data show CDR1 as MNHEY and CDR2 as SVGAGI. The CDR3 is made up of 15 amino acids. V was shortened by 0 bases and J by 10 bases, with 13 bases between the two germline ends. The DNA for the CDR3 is TGTGCCAGCAGTTACTCTTACCTGGGAGACTCACCCCTCCACTTT. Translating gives CASSYSYLGDSPLHF.

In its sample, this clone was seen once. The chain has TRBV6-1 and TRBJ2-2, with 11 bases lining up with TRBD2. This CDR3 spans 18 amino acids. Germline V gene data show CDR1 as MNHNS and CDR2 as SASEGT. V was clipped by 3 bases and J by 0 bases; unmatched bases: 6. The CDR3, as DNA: TGTGCCAGCAGTGACTATTTAGCGGGGGGGGCGAACACCGGGGAGCTGTTTTTT. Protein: CASSDYLAGGANTGELFF.

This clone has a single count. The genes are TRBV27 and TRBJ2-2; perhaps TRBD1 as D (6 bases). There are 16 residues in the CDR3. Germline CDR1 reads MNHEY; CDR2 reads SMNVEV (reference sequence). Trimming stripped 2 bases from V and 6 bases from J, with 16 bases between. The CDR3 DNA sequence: TGTGCCAGCAGTTTAACCCCAAACAGGGCCCCCGGGGAGCTGTTTTTT. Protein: CASSLTPNRAPGELFF.

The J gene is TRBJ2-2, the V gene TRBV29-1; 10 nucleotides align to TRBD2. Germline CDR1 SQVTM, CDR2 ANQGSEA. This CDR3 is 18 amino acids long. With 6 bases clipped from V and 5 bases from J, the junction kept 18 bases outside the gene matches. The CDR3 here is CSVPKGWGQRGGTGELFF. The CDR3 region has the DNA TGCAGCGTGCCCAAAGGGTGGGGCCAGCGGGGGGGGACCGGGGAGCTGTTTTTT.

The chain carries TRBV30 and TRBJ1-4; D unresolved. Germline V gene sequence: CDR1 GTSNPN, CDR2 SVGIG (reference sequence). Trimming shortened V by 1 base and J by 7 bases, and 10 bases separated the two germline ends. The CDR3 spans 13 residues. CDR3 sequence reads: CAWSAGNIEKLFF. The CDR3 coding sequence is TGTGCCTGGAGTGCGGGAAACATTGAAAAACTGTTTTTT.

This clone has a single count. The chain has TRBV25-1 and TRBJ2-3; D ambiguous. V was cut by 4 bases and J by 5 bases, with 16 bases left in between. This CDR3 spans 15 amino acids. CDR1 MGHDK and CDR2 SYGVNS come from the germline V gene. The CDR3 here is CASSGVSRMVDTQYF. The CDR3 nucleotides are TGTGCCAGCAGTGGGGTCAGCAGGATGGTAGATACGCAGTATTTT.

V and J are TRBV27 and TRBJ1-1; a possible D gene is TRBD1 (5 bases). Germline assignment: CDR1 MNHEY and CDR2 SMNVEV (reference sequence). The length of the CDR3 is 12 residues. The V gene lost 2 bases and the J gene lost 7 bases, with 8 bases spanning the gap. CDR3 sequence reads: CASSLQGGEAFF. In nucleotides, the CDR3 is TGTGCCAGCAGTTTACAGGGAGGTGAAGCTTTCTTT.

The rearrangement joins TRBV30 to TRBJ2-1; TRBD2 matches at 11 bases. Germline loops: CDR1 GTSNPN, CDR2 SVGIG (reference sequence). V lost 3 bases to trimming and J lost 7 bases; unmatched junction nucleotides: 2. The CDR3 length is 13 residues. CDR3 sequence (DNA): TGTGCCTGGAGGGCTAGCGGGGGGAATGAGCAGTTCTTC. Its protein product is CAWRASGGNEQFF.

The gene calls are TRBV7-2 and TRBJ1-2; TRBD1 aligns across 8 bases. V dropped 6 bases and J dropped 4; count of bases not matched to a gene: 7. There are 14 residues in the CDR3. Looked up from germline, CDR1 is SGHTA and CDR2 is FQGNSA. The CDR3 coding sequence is TGTGCCAGCAGTTCCGGGACAGGTTCCTATGGCTACACCTTC. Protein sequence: CASSSGTGSYGYTF.

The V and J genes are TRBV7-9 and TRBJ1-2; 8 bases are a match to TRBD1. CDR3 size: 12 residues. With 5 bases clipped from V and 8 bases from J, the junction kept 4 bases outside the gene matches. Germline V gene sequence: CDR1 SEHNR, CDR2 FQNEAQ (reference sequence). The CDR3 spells CASSPDRGGYTF. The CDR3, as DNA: TGTGCCAGCAGCCCAGACAGGGGCGGCTACACCTTC.

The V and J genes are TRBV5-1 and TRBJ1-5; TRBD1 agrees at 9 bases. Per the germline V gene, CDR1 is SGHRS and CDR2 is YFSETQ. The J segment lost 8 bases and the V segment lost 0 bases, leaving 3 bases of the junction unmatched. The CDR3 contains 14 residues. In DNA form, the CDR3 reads TGCGCCAGCAGCTTGGAAACAGGGGGCGAGCCCCAGCATTTT. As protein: CASSLETGGEPQHF.

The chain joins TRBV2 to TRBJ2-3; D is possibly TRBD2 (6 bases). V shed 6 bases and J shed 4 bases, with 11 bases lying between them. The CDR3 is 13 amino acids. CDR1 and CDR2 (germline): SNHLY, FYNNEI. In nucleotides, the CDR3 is TGTGCCAGCAGCCGGGAGAACTCAGATACGCAGTATTTT. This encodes CASSRENSDTQYF.

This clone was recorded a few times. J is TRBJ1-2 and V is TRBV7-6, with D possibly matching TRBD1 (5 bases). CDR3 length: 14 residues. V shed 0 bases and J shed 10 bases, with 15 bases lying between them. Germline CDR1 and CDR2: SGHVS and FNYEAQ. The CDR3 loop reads CASSLAGGTSVYTF. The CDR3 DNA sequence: TGTGCCAGCAGCTTAGCGGGCGGGACCTCGGTCTACACCTTC.

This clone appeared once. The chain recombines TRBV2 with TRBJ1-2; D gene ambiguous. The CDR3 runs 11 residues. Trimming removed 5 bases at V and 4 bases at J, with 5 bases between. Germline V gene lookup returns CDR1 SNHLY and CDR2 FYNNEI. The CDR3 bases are TGTGCCAGCAGTCCGGGCTATGGCTACACCTTC. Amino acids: CASSPGYGYTF.

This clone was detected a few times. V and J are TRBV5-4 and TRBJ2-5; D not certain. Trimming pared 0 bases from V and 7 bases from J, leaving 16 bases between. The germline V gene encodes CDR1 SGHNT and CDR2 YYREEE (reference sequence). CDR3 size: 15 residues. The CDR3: CASSLGAELAGTQYF. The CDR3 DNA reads TGTGCCAGCAGCTTGGGGGCTGAGCTGGCAGGGACCCAGTACTTC. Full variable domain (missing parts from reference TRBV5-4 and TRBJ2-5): ETGVTQSPTHLIKTRGQQVTLRCSSQSGHNTVSWYQQALGQGPQFIFQYYREEENGRGNFPPRFSGLQFPNYSSELNVNALELDDSALYLCASSLGAELAGTQYFGPGTRLLVL.

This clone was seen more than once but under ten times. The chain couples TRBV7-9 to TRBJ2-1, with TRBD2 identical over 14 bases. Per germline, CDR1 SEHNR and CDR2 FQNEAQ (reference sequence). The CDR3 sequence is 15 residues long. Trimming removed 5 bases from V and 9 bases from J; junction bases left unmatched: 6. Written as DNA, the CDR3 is TGTGCCAGCAGCCCCGGGACTAGCGGGGGTGGTGAGCAGTTCTTC. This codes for CASSPGTSGGGEQFF.

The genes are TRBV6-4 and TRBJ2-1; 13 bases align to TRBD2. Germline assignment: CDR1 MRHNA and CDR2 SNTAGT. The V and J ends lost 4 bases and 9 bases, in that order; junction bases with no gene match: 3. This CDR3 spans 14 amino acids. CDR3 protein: CASSVRTSGGEQFF. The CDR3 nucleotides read TGTGCCAGCAGTGTCCGGACTAGCGGGGGTGAGCAGTTCTTC.

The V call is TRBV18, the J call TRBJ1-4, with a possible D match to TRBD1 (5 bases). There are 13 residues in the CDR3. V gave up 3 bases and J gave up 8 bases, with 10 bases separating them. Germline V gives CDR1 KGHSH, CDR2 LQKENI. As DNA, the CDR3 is TGTGCCAGCTCACCTAACCGGGGGGAAAAACTGTTTTTT. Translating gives CASSPNRGEKLFF.

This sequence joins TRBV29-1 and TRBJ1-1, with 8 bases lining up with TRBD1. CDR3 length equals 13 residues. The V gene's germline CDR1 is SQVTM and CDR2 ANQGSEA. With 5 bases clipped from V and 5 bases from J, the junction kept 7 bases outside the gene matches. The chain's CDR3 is CSVTQGVGTEAFF. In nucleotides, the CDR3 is TGCAGCGTTACACAGGGGGTAGGGACTGAAGCTTTCTTT.

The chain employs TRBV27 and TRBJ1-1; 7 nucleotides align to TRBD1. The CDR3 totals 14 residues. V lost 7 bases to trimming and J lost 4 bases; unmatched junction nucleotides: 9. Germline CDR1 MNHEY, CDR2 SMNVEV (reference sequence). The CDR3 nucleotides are TGTGCCAGCACTCCCGGACAGGCGACCACTGAAGCTTTCTTT. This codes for CASTPGQATTEAFF.

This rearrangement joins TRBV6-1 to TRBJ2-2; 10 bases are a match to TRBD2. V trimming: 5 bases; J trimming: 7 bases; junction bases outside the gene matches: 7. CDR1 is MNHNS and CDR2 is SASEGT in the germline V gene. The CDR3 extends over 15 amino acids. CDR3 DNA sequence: TGTGCCAGCAGTCCTAGCGGGAGTGTGGTCGGGGAGCTGTTTTTT. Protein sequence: CASSPSGSVVGELFF.